This T cell receptor beta chain was captured in a study of blood T cell repertoires in COVID-19 (dated by TCRdb to about 2020). Regarding the complete study: Samples from collaborators originated in the United States, Italy and Spain and spanned both the acute and convalescent phases of COVID-19. The dataset comprised deeply sampled blood TCRbeta repertoires from subjects exposed to, actively infected with, or recovered from COVID-19. The prospective study material was composed of cDNA or gDNA derived from T cells, B-cell-depleted T cells, or PBMCs. The repertoires were made available in a free public database intended to serve as a resource for research on the immune response to SARS-CoV-2. The samples were drawn from two sources: the first 160 participants of the ongoing ImmuneRACE study, and 1,200 or so subjects contributed by 6 global collaborators. HLA class I and class II types, where available, came from metadata supplied by the sample provider rather than from assay-based typing. The sample metadata nearly always contained a de-identified subject ID, COVID-19 status, age in years and sex. Broader findings and caveats from the paper: The quantity of clinical and demographic metadata differed by source and by participant and was supplied without curation.

Collaborating institutions collected whole blood in K2EDTA tubes following their own protocols. For TCRbeta analysis, collaborator samples were shipped as frozen whole blood, as isolated PBMCs, or as DNA extracted from either sample type. Remarks on this clone: The antigen it binds to is not known. No much larger clone is present one base from it, and per-base qualities are unavailable.

As encoded in the germline V gene (reference sequence), CDR1 is SEHNR while CDR2 is FQNEAQ. Trimmed from V: 10 bases; trimmed from J: 3 bases; junction bases lacking a gene match: 11. Taken from cysteine to phenylalanine, the CDR3 has 14 residues. Just the 42-base CDR3 DNA is kept, in frame starting at base 1. TCRbeta CDR3 regions were amplified from genomic DNA by means of the immunoSEQ Assay, a bias-controlled multiplex PCR. Under the source paper's analysis protocol: The number of nucleated cells in each sample was estimated from the amplification of reference gene primers within the assay. Sequence reads were collapsed and filtered to measure the absolute abundance of every unique TCRbeta CDR3 rearrangement. Productive Simpson clonality was computed per sample as the square root of Simpson's diversity index over productive rearrangements. TCRdb mirrors the immuneACCESS table, restricted to in-frame sequences. Some clones are absent from its copies; in checked studies, under half trace to an unresolved V gene, and the reason for the others is unknown. V, J and clone size are taken as reported in that table, and D and trimming were inferred from the DNA itself. Here the sample has just over 650,000 clones; 75% to 90% occur a single time. Approximately 0.3% of the sample is taken by the ten largest.

The sequencing sample was made of peripheral blood. The TCR sequence derives from a woman aged 18-35 years with acute or convalescent COVID-19. Recombination connected TRBV7-9 to TRBJ1-1; 7 central nucleotides agree with TRBD1. The CDR3 sequence is CATDRDRYYTEAFF. The DNA sequence reads TGTGCCACCGACCGGGACAGATATTACACTGAAGCTTTCTTT.